This T cell receptor beta chain was retrieved from a study of tumor-infiltrating lymphocytes in oesophageal squamous cell carcinoma. V trimming: 3 bases; J trimming: 13 bases; junction bases outside the gene matches: 8. From germline, CDR1 is SGHDN and CDR2 FVKESK. CDR3 length: 15 residues. This clonotype was counted ten times or more. TCRdb re-derived calls from the PCR reads in MiXCR, one entry per CDR3 protein. Of about 14,000 distinct CDR3 sequences listed, roughly 47% are singletons. The clonotype was recovered from a male donor with esophageal squamous cell carcinoma. Sequenced sample: blood. The genes are TRBV14 and TRBJ2-1; 14 bases fit TRBD2. CDR3 loop: CASSQATSGRGRQFF. In nucleotides, the CDR3 is TGTGCCAGCAGCCAGGCGACTAGCGGGAGGGGTAGACAGTTCTTC.